These 5 T cell receptor beta chains came from one sample sequenced in a study of blood T cell repertoires in COVID-19 (dated by TCRdb to the early 2020s). Libraries were built with the immunoSEQ multiplex PCR assay. Here the immuneACCESS table is served through TCRdb, limited to in-frame sequences with V and J called. Missing clones are a known gap in these copies; in checked studies unresolved V genes cover under half, and the rest lacks a known reason. The sample table contains fewer than 350,000 clones; only one count was recorded for 81% of them. The top ten constitute 2.5% to 3% of the sample. Sequenced material: peripheral blood. The receptor set was obtained from an older woman with active or convalescent COVID-19.

V and J are TRBV10-3 and TRBJ1-5; D is perhaps TRBD1 (5 bases). The CDR3 loop spans 16 amino acids. Germline V gene lookup returns CDR1 ENHRY and CDR2 SYGVKD. Trimming stripped 0 bases from V and 2 bases from J, with 11 bases between. The CDR3 region has the DNA TGTGCCATCAGTGAGTCGTCATCAGGGCGCAATCAGCCCCAGCATTTT. Encoded protein: CAISESSSGRNQPQHF.

The chain has TRBV6-5 and TRBJ2-1; 9 bases are a match to TRBD2. Germline V gene sequence: CDR1 MNHEY, CDR2 SVGAGI. This CDR3 comprises 15 residues. With 9 bases clipped from V and 3 bases from J, the junction kept 9 bases outside the gene matches. The CDR3 nucleotides read TGTGCCAGTGTCCGGGGCGGGGGGGGCTACAATGAGCAGTTCTTC. This translates into CASVRGGGGYNEQFF.

Details on this clone: Other DNA variants within this sample encode the same CDR3. This chain links TRBV27 with TRBJ2-1; no clear D. This CDR3 spans 12 amino acids. Germline loops: CDR1 MNHEY, CDR2 SMNVEV (reference sequence). V lost 3 bases to trimming and J lost 6 bases, with 6 bases between them. CDR3 sequence: CASSFPGNEQFF. The CDR3 DNA sequence: TGTGCCAGCAGTTTCCCAGGCAATGAGCAGTTCTTC.

V and J are TRBV27 and TRBJ2-3; 10 nucleotides agree with TRBD2. The length of the CDR3 is 17 residues. Germline trimming cut 6 bases from V and 2 bases from J; bases unmatched to any gene: 11. Germline values: CDR1 MNHEY, CDR2 SMNVEV (reference sequence). The CDR3 loop reads CASSPGTSVPNTDTQYF. Here the CDR3 DNA reads TGTGCCAGCAGCCCCGGGACTAGCGTTCCTAACACAGATACGCAGTATTTT.

This sequence joins TRBV2 and TRBJ2-1; D is ambiguous. Trimming cost V 4 bases and J 1 base, with 8 bases left between them. Germline V gene lookup returns CDR1 SNHLY and CDR2 FYNNEI. The CDR3 totals 14 residues. This CDR3 reads CASSVQSSYNEQFF. CDR3 DNA sequence: TGTGCCAGCAGTGTACAATCTTCCTACAATGAGCAGTTCTTC.